One sample yielded the 12 T cell receptor beta chains listed below, sequenced in a study of monozygotic twins with inflammatory bowel disease (dated by TCRdb to about 2019). The library was prepared using 5' RACE. Sequencing was performed on an Illumina HiSeq 2500. TCRdb reprocessed the reads and assigns one entry to each CDR3 protein sequence, leaving out DNA. This sample's table has entries for approximately 400,000 distinct CDR3 sequences. The leading ten clones occupy approximately 2.3% of the sample. Specimen: blood. The source of these receptors is a human donor with ulcerative colitis or Crohn's disease, or a healthy co-twin of an affected twin (not recorded which).

J is TRBJ1-6 and V is TRBV4-3; TCRdb names TRBD1, which stays unverified in the absence of DNA. Germline values: CDR1 LGHNA, CDR2 YSLEER. This CDR3 is 14 amino acids long. CDR3 in amino acids: CASSPGRLNSPLHF.

The chain links TRBV12-3 or TRBV12-4 to TRBJ1-2; TCRdb indicates TRBD1, and absent DNA this call remains unverified. The CDR3 covers 13 residues. CDR3: CATALGTAYGYTF.

This chain uses TRBV20-1 with TRBJ2-3; as DNA is missing, the TRBD1 call by TCRdb cannot be tested. Germline values: CDR1 DFQATT, CDR2 SNEGSKA (reference sequence). The CDR3 contains 14 residues. This chain's CDR3 is CSATPGLATDTQYF.

The rearrangement joins TRBV20-1 to TRBJ2-7; TCRdb calls TRBD1, which cannot be checked without DNA. CDR1 and CDR2 from the germline V gene are DFQATT and SNEGSKA (reference sequence). The CDR3 runs 15 residues. The CDR3 here is CSARDVGQPSYEQYF.

This chain joins TRBV18 and TRBJ2-7; TCRdb calls TRBD2, which cannot be checked without DNA. The CDR3 runs 15 residues. CDR1 and CDR2 from the germline V gene are KGHSH and LQKENI. This CDR3 is CASSPLGGEGYEQYF.

The V call is TRBV5-1, the J call TRBJ2-7; TCRdb designates TRBD2, a call that cannot be tested without DNA. The germline CDR1 and CDR2 sequences are SGHRS and YFSETQ. The CDR3 is made up of 16 amino acids. The CDR3 loop is CASSEGLAGGVYEQYF.

The chain joins TRBV9 to TRBJ2-5; absent DNA, TCRdb's TRBD2 call cannot be checked. CDR1 is SGDLS and CDR2 is YYNGEE in the germline V gene. The CDR3 has 15 residues. The CDR3 spells CASSVGLAGTETQYF.

The gene calls are TRBV14 and TRBJ2-1; lacking DNA, the TRBD2 call made by TCRdb goes unchecked. This CDR3 is built from 16 residues. Germline V gene data show CDR1 as SGHDN and CDR2 as FVKESK. CDR3 amino acids: CASSLGLVNSYNEQFF.

The chain carries TRBV28 and TRBJ2-7; absent DNA, TCRdb's TRBD1 call cannot be checked. This CDR3 contains 15 residues. Germline-derived CDR1 and CDR2 are MDHEN and SYDVKM. The CDR3 sequence is CASRSTGRLTYEQYF.

This sequence joins TRBV20-1 and TRBJ2-7; the D call from TCRdb, TRBD2, cannot be confirmed without DNA. The CDR3 runs to 17 residues. Germline V CDR1 and CDR2: DFQATT, SNEGSKA (reference sequence). The CDR3 sequence is CSASGIGTSGSSYEQYF.

The CDR3 spells CASVRGNTEAFF. The chain couples TRBV7-9 to TRBJ1-1. Germline CDR1 SEHNR, CDR2 FQNEAQ (reference sequence). The CDR3 length is 12 residues.

The chain employs TRBV7-2 and TRBJ2-1; TCRdb selects TRBD2, and the lack of DNA leaves this call unchecked. This CDR3 comprises 13 residues. Germline V gene data show CDR1 as SGHTA and CDR2 as FQGNSA. The CDR3 loop reads CASSTRTRNEQFF. The complete variable domain, with remaining parts taken from reference TRBV7-2 and TRBJ2-1, reads GAGVSQSPSNKVTEKGKDVELRCDPISGHTALYWYRQSLGQGLEFLIYFQGNSAPDKSGLPSDRFSAERTGGSVSTLTIQRTQQEDSAVYLCASSTRTRNEQFFGPGTRLTVL.